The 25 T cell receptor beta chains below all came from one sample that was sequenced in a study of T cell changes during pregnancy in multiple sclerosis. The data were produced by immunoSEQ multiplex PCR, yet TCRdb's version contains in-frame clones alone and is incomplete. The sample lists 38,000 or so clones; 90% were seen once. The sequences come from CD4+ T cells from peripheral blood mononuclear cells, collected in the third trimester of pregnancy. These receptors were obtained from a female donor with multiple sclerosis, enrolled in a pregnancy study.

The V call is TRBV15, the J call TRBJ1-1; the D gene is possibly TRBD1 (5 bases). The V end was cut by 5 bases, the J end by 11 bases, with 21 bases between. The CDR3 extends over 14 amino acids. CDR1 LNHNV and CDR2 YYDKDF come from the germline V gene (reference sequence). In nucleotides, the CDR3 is TGTGCCACCAGCTCCCCCCACCTGTCAGGGTTGGCTTTCTTT. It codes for CATSSPHLSGLAFF. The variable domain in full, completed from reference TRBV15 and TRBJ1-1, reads DAMVIQNPRYQVTQFGKPVTLSCSQTLNHNVMYWYQQKSSQAPKLLFHYYDKDFNNEADTPDNFQSRRPNTSFCFLDIRSPGLGDTAMYLCATSSPHLSGLAFFGQGTRLTVV.

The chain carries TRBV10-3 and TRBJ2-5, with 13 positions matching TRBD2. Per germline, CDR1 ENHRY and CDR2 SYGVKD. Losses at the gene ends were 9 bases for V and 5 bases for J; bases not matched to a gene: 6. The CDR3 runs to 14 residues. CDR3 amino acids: CAIGLAGVAETQYF. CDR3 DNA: TGTGCCATAGGACTAGCGGGAGTGGCGGAGACCCAGTACTTC.

In nucleotides, the CDR3 is TGTGCCAGCAGCATTCTACAGGGGTCGGGCACTGAAGCTTTCTTT. It codes for CASSILQGSGTEAFF. The chain is built from TRBV9 and TRBJ1-1; 7 bases line up with TRBD1. The germline V gene encodes CDR1 SGDLS and CDR2 YYNGEE. Trimming at V came to 4 bases and at J to 4 bases, leaving 10 bases not matched to a gene. The CDR3 covers 15 residues.

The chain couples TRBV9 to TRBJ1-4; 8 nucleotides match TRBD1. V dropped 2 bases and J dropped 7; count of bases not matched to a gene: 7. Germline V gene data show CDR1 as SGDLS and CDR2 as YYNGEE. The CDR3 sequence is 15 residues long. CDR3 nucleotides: TGTGCCAGCAGCGTGGCAGGGGGCGCGGGTGAAAAACTGTTTTTT. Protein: CASSVAGGAGEKLFF.

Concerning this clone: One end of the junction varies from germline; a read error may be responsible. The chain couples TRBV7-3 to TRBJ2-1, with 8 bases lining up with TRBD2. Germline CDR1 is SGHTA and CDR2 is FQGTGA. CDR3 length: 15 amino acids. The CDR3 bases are TGTGCCAGCAGCCCCGATAGGACTAGCTACGATGAGCAGTTCTTC. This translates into CASSPDRTSYDEQFF.

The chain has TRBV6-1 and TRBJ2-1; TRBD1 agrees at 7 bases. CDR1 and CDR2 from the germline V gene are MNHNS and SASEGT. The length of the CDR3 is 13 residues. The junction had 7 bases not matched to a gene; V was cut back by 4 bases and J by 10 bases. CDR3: CASSVGGMGEQFF. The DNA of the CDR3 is TGTGCCAGCAGTGTAGGGGGCATGGGGGAGCAGTTCTTC.

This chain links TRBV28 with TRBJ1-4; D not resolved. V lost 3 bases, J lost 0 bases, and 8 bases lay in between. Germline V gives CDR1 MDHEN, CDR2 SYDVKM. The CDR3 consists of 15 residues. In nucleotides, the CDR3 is TGTGCCAGCAGTTTGGCCGGGACAACTAATGAAAAACTGTTTTTT. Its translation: CASSLAGTTNEKLFF. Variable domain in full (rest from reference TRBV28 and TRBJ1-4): DVKVTQSSRYLVKRTGEKVFLECVQDMDHENMFWYRQDPGLGLRLIYFSYDVKMKEKGDIPEGYSVSREKKERFSLILESASTNQTSMYLCASSLAGTTNEKLFFGSGTQLSVL.

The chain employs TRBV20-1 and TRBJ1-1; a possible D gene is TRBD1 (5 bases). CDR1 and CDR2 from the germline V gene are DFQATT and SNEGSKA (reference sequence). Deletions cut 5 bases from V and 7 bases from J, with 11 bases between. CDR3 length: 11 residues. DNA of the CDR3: TGCAGTGCTGGGGGGAAGCGTGAAGCTTTCTTT. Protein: CSAGGKREAFF.

CDR3 sequence reads: CASSLVGSLAGGPGEQYF. Here the CDR3 DNA reads TGTGCCAGCAGCTTAGTAGGGTCACTAGCGGGAGGGCCGGGGGAGCAGTACTTC. This rearrangement joins TRBV7-2 to TRBJ2-7; 13 bases are a match to TRBD2. The CDR3 is made up of 18 amino acids. Trimming took 1 base from V and 7 from J; bases not matched to a gene: 13. Germline CDR1 reads SGHTA; CDR2 reads FQGNSA.

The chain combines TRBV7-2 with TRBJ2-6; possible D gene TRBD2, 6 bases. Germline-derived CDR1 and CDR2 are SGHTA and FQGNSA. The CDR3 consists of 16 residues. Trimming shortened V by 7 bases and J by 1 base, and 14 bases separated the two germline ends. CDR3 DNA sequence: TGTGCCAGCACCATCCCCGGGGGTTCTGGGGCCAACGTCCTGACTTTC. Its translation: CASTIPGGSGANVLTF.

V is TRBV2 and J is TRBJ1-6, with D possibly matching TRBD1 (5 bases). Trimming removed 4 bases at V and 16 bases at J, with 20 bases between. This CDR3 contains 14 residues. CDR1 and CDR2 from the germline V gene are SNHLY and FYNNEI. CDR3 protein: CASSVQTRGGSLHF. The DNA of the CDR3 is TGTGCCAGCAGTGTTCAGACTAGGGGTGGGAGTCTCCACTTT.

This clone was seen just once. The CDR3 DNA reads as TGTGCCAGCAGGACTTTCGTTCGAGGGAACGATAGGGAGACCCAGTACTTC. Its translation is CASRTFVRGNDRETQYF. The chain combines TRBV27 with TRBJ2-5; a weak D match, TRBD2 (5 bases). Germline-derived CDR1 and CDR2 are MNHEY and SMNVEV (reference sequence). This CDR3 contains 17 residues. Trimming removed 6 bases from V and 5 bases from J, with 25 bases in between.

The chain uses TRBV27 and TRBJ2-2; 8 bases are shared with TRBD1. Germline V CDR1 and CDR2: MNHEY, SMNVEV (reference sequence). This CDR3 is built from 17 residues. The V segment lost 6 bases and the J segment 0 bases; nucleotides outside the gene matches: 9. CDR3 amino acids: CASSTDGQGPNTGELFF. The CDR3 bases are TGTGCCAGCAGCACCGACGGACAGGGTCCGAACACCGGGGAGCTGTTTTTT.

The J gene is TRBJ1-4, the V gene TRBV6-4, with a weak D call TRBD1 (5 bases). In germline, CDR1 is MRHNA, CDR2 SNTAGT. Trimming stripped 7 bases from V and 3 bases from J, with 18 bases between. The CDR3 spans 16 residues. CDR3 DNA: TGTGCCAGCATTCTGACTCGGGGGGGGTCTAATGAAAAACTGTTTTTT. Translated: CASILTRGGSNEKLFF.

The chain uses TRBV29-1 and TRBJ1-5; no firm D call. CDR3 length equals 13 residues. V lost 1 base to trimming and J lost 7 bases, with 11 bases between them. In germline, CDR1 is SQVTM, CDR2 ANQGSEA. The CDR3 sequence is CSVEAGVGQPQHF. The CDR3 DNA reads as TGCAGCGTTGAAGCGGGTGTTGGGCAGCCCCAGCATTTT.

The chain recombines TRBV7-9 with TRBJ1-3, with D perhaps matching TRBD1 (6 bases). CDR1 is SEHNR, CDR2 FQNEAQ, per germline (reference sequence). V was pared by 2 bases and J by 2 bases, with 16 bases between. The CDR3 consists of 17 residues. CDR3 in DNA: TGTGCCAGCAGCTTACGAACAGGGCGAGGAACTGGAAACACCATATATTTT. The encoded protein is CASSLRTGRGTGNTIYF.

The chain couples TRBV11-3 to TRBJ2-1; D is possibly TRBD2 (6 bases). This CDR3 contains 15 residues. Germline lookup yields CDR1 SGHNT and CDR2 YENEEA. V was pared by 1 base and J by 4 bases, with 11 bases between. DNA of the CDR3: TGTGCCAGCAGCTTAGTGACTAGGAATTACAATGAGCAGTTCTTC. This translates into CASSLVTRNYNEQFF. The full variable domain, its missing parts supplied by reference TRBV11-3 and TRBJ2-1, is EAGVVQSPRYKIIEKKQPVAFWCNPISGHNTLYWYLQNLGQGPELLIRYENEEAVDDSQLPKDRFSAERLKGVDSTLKIQPAELGDSAVYLCASSLVTRNYNEQFFGPGTRLTVL.

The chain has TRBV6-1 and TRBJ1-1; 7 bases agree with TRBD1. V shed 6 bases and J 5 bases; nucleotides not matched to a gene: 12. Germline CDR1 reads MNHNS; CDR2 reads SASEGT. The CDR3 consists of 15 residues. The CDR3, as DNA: TGTGCCAGCAGCGAACCAGGGGGAGTGCGGACTGAAGCTTTCTTT. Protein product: CASSEPGGVRTEAFF.

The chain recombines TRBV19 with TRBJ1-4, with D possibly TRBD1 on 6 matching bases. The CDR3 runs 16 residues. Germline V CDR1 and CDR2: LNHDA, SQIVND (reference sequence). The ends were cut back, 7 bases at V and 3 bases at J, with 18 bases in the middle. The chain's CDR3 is CASNGGRGGANEKLFF. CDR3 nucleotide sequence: TGTGCCAGTAACGGCGGAAGAGGGGGAGCTAATGAAAAACTGTTTTTT.

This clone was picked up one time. CDR3 DNA: TGTGCCAGCAGTCCTTCGTCGGGTAGGCAGCCCCAGCATTTT. It encodes CASSPSSGRQPQHF. This chain joins TRBV2 and TRBJ1-5; unclear D gene. Germline CDR1 reads SNHLY; CDR2 reads FYNNEI. There are 14 residues in the CDR3. Deletions cut 5 bases from V and 7 bases from J, with 15 bases between.

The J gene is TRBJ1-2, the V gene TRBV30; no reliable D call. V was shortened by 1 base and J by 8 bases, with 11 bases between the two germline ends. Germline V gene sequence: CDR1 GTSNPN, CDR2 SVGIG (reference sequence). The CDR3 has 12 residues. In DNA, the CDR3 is TGTGCCTGGAGTGATCGCGGGCTAGGCTACACCTTC. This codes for CAWSDRGLGYTF.

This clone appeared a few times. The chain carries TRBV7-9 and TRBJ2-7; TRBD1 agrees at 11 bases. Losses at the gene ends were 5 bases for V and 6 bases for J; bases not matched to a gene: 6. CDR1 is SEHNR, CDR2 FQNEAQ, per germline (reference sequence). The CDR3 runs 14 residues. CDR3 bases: TGTGCCAGCAGCCTTGGACAGGGGGCGGGCGAGCAGTACTTC. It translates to CASSLGQGAGEQYF.

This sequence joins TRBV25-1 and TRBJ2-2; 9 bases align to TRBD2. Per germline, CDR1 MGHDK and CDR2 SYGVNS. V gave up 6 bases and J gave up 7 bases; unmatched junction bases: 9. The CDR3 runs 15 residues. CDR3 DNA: TGTGCCAGCAGGGGGGATAGCGGGAGATACGGGGAGCTGTTTTTT. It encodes CASRGDSGRYGELFF.

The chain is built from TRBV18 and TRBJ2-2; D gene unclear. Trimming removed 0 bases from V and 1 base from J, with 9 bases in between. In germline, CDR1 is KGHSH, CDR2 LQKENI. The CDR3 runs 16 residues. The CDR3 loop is CASSPPTPMNTGELFF. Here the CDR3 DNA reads TGTGCCAGCTCACCACCGACTCCGATGAACACCGGGGAGCTGTTTTTT. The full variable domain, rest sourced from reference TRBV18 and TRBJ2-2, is NAGVMQNPRHLVRRRGQEARLRCSPMKGHSHVYWYRQLPEEGLKFMVYLQKENIIDESGMPKERFSAEFPKEGPSILRIQQVVRGDSAAYFCASSPPTPMNTGELFFGEGSRLTVL.

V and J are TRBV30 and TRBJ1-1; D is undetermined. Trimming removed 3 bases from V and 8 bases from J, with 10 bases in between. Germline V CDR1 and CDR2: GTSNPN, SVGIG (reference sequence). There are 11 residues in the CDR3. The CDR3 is CAWSLGREAFF. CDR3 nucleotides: TGTGCCTGGAGCCTCGGCAGGGAAGCTTTCTTT.